This is a list of T cell receptor beta chains from one sample in a study of blood T cell repertoires in COVID-19. Clones were sequenced by immunoSEQ multiplex PCR, and TCRdb holds only the in-frame ones, with some missing. In the table there are 130,000 to 150,000 clones, about nine tenths of which are singletons. Sequencing input: peripheral blood. The receptors derive from a man aged 50-60 years with active or convalescent COVID-19. CDR3s include the opening cysteine and the closing phenylalanine or tryptophan.

TRBJ1-6 TRBV11-2 CASSYSNSPLHF
TRBJ2-6 TRBV7-6 CASSLVQVPGANVLTF
TRBJ2-7 TRBV15 CATSRDQGTRNEQYF
TRBJ1-5 TRBV6-2/TRBV6-3 CASSYGGAGGQPQHF
TRBJ1-5 TRBV15 CATSRDNVGGQPQHF
TRBJ1-3 TRBV19 CASRPGFSGNTIYF
TRBJ2-7 TRBV5-6 CASSLDLSGTGEQYF
TRBJ1-2 TRBV5-1 CASSLDRPYYGYTF
TRBJ1-5 TRBV9 CASSVGRASEPQHF
TRBJ2-7 TRBV19 CASSMERMSYEQYF
TRBJ2-1 TRBV14 CASSRDRGFDEQFF
TRBJ1-5 TRBV5-5 CASSLDRGYSQPQHF
TRBJ1-2 TRBV7-9 CASSYWGQGYGYTF
TRBJ2-2 TRBV19 CASAWRTGTNTGELFF
TRBJ2-5 TRBV7-2 CASSLGLSAQGSRETQYF
TRBJ1-3 TRBV10-3 CAISDVSGNTIYF
TRBJ2-1 TRBV7-9 CASSLTGQGIDEQFF
TRBJ2-4 TRBV2 CASSLGQGFKNIQYF
TRBJ2-7 TRBV27 CASSFRQGAPYEQYF
TRBJ1-1 TRBV6-5 CASSYETGEAFF
TRBJ2-2 TRBV5-1 CASSYLTLLGAGELFF
TRBJ2-1 TRBV10-2 CASSPQRVHEQFF
TRBJ2-2 TRBV9 CASSQDYDYGELFF
TRBJ2-3 TRBV30 CAWSIGASGSTDTQYF
TRBJ1-3 TRBV29-1 CSVEVGGTGNTIYF
TRBJ2-2 TRBV7-3 CASSLMAGTGELFF
TRBJ2-3 TRBV19 CATSSRGIADTQYF
TRBJ1-5 TRBV7-8 CASSLEGTGLNLQPQHF
TRBJ1-1 TRBV2 CASSETRQGMNTEAFF
TRBJ2-5 TRBV10-3 CAISGGTSGSQETQYF
TRBJ2-2 TRBV7-2 CASSPGQGSGELFF
TRBJ2-5 TRBV7-6 CASSPGTEQETQYF